These 4 T cell receptor beta chains originate from one sample sequenced in a study of T-cell memory formation after mild COVID-19. TCRdb reanalysed the 5' RACE reads using MiXCR and keeps one entry per CDR3 protein. This sample has some 260,000 distinct CDR3 sequences, with roughly 15% found just once. The sequenced sample consisted of PBMCs or a T cell subset sorted from them (not recorded which). Receptor source: a man aged 18 to 29 who had mild COVID-19 (a few samples of this study predate the infection). Cell type and time point are not known.

This clonotype has a handful of counts. The chain couples TRBV18 to TRBJ1-5; TRBD1 aligns across 7 bases. Germline V gives CDR1 KGHSH, CDR2 LQKENI. This CDR3 has 16 amino acids. The V and J ends lost 3 bases and 3 bases, in that order; junction bases with no gene match: 8. The CDR3 spells CASSPRRQGDNQPQHF. The DNA of the CDR3 is TGTGCCAGCTCACCTAGACGACAGGGCGACAATCAGCCCCAGCATTTT. The whole variable domain, remainder taken from reference TRBV18 and TRBJ1-5, is NAGVMQNPRHLVRRRGQEARLRCSPMKGHSHVYWYRQLPEEGLKFMVYLQKENIIDESGMPKERFSAEFPKEGPSILRIQQVVRGDSAAYFCASSPRRQGDNQPQHFGDGTRLSIL.

This clonotype was seen repeatedly, ten times or more. The chain carries TRBV18 and TRBJ1-1; perhaps TRBD1 as D (5 bases). There are 13 residues in the CDR3. Germline V gene sequence: CDR1 KGHSH, CDR2 LQKENI. The V end was cut by 5 bases, the J end by 1 base, with 8 bases between. In DNA, the CDR3 is TGTGCCAGCTCATCAACAGGGAACACTGAAGCTTTCTTT. Amino acids: CASSSTGNTEAFF.

This clonotype was counted only a few times. V usage is TRBV7-6 and J usage is TRBJ1-3; 8 bases line up with TRBD1. V was pared by 1 base and J by 3 bases, with 8 bases of the junction left unmatched. The germline V gene encodes CDR1 SGHVS and CDR2 FNYEAQ. The CDR3 has 17 residues. The CDR3 protein is CASSLEPGQAFGNTIYF. The CDR3 nucleotides read TGTGCCAGCAGCTTAGAACCGGGACAGGCCTTTGGAAACACCATATATTTT.

This clonotype occurred many times. This chain connects TRBV6-2 or TRBV6-3 to TRBJ2-1, with 8 bases aligning to TRBD2. V lost 6 bases and J lost 9; bases outside the gene matches: 10. The V gene's germline CDR1 is MNHEY and CDR2 SVGEGT. The CDR3 is made up of 14 amino acids. CDR3 sequence: CASRKTGGPGEQFF. The CDR3 bases are TGTGCCAGCAGAAAAACGGGGGGGCCGGGTGAGCAGTTCTTC.